These T cell receptor beta chains were read from a single sample in a study of shared clonotypes between healthy human individuals. Sequenced by immunoSEQ multiplex PCR; TCRdb stores in-frame clones only, minus some. The sample yields over 1.5 million clones, around 98% seen once. The sample comprised naive CD4+ T cells sorted from blood. All receptors come from a man aged 25 to 45 in good health. The CDR3 runs from the conserved cysteine through the conserved F or W. The D gene is left open where the match is weak. Part of the rows lack a size; the others show once, few, many or a class for expanded clones.

cdr3_aa,cdr3_nt,j_call,clone_size,v_call,cdr3_length,d_call
CASSFDLSTDTQYF,TGCGCCAGCAGCTTCGACCTTAGCACAGATACGCAGTATTTT,TRBJ2-3,-,TRBV5-1,14,-
CASSGTVRNTGELFF,TGTGCCAGCAGCGGGACAGTTCGAAACACCGGGGAGCTGTTTTTT,TRBJ2-2,-,TRBV9,15,-
CASSLLGYGYTF,TGTGCCAGCAGTTTATTGGGTTATGGCTACACCTTC,TRBJ1-2,-,TRBV28,12,-
CASSFGLAPTYEQYF,TGTGCCAGCAGTTTCGGACTAGCGCCTACCTACGAGCAGTACTTC,TRBJ2-7,-,TRBV27,15,TRBD2
CASSRGGVNTEAFF,TGTGCCAGCTCCCGGGGGGGTGTGAACACTGAAGCTTTCTTT,TRBJ1-1,-,TRBV18,14,-
CASSFLAGRRADTQYF,TGTGCCAGCAGTTTTCTGGCAGGCCGTCGGGCAGATACGCAGTATTTT,TRBJ2-3,-,TRBV27,16,-
CASSLSQSSGNTIYF,TGCGCCAGCAGCTTGTCCCAGAGCTCTGGAAACACCATATATTTT,TRBJ1-3,-,TRBV5-1,15,-
CASSKLAGGSYNEQFF,TGTGCCAGCAGCAAACTAGCGGGAGGCTCCTACAATGAGCAGTTCTTC,TRBJ2-1,-,TRBV6-4,16,TRBD2
CASSEGRGTGELFF,TGTGCCAGCAGTGAAGGACGGGGCACCGGGGAGCTGTTTTTT,TRBJ2-2,-,TRBV2,14,-
CSVEERDQQFF,TGCAGCGTTGAAGAACGGGACCAGCAGTTCTTC,TRBJ2-1,-,TRBV29-1,11,-
CSVRGGGQGLNTEAFF,TGCAGCGTTAGAGGGGGAGGGCAGGGCTTGAACACTGAAGCTTTCTTT,TRBJ1-1,-,TRBV29-1,16,-
CASSQAMDQTYEQYF,TGCGCCAGCAGCCAAGCGATGGACCAGACCTACGAGCAGTACTTC,TRBJ2-7,-,TRBV4-3,15,-
CASSGSGTALEQYF,TGCGCCAGCAGCGGATCCGGGACAGCCTTGGAGCAGTACTTC,TRBJ2-7,-,TRBV4-1,14,TRBD1
CASSPGTGSGNTIYF,TGTGCCAGCAGCCCAGGGACAGGGTCTGGAAACACCATATATTTT,TRBJ1-3,once,TRBV9,15,TRBD1
CASSLGVVTEAFF,TGTGCCAGCAGCTTGGGCGTCGTAACTGAAGCTTTCTTT,TRBJ1-1,once,TRBV5-8,13,-
CASSPSLLAGVSNTGELFF,TGCGCCAGCAGCCCGAGCTTGCTAGCGGGCGTATCGAACACCGGGGAGCTGTTTTTT,TRBJ2-2,-,TRBV5-1,19,TRBD2
CAIRRGNTEAFF,TGTGCCATCCGTAGGGGGAACACTGAAGCTTTCTTT,TRBJ1-1,-,TRBV7-2,12,-
CASSRTGSLHTQYF,TGTGCCAGCAGCCGCACCGGTAGCCTTCATACGCAGTATTTT,TRBJ2-3,-,TRBV11-2,14,-
CSVGTGLNTEAFF,TGCAGCGTTGGAACAGGGTTGAACACTGAAGCTTTCTTT,TRBJ1-1,-,TRBV29-1,13,-
CASSPGLDQPQHF,TGTGCCAGCAGCCCAGGCTTGGATCAGCCCCAGCATTTT,TRBJ1-5,-,TRBV7-9,13,-
CASSEGQGNYEQYF,TGTGCCAGCAGCGAAGGACAGGGAAACTACGAGCAGTACTTC,TRBJ2-7,-,TRBV9,14,TRBD1
CASSPDPSAYAGELFF,TGTGCCAGCAGCCCTGACCCTTCGGCATACGCCGGGGAGCTGTTTTTT,TRBJ2-2,-,TRBV7-3,16,-
CASSARPGQPYSGANVLTF,TGTGCCAGCAGCGCCAGACCGGGACAGCCATACTCTGGGGCCAACGTCCTGACTTTC,TRBJ2-6,-,TRBV7-6,19,TRBD1
CASSKDWRPNEKLFF,TGTGCCAGCAGCAAAGACTGGCGACCTAATGAAAAACTGTTTTTT,TRBJ1-4,-,TRBV21-1,15,-
CASSRGPGEKLFF,TGTGCCAGCAGCAGAGGGCCCGGTGAAAAACTGTTTTTT,TRBJ1-4,-,TRBV5-4,13,-
CASSAAQGAQYF,TGTGCCAGCAGCGCCGCCCAGGGGGCCCAGTACTTC,TRBJ2-5,-,TRBV9,12,TRBD1
CASSLQEKNYGYTF,TGTGCCAGCAGCCTACAGGAGAAGAACTATGGCTACACCTTC,TRBJ1-2,-,TRBV21-1,14,-
CASSYEGAGTDTQYF,TGTGCCAGCAGTTACGAGGGGGCCGGTACAGATACGCAGTATTTT,TRBJ2-3,-,TRBV6-5,15,TRBD1
CASSLQGVTDTQYF,TGCGCCAGCAGCTTGCAAGGGGTCACAGATACGCAGTATTTT,TRBJ2-3,-,TRBV5-1,14,-
CASSLSSFQETQYF,TGCGCCAGCAGCTTGTCAAGTTTCCAAGAGACCCAGTACTTC,TRBJ2-5,once,TRBV5-1,14,-
CASSLMGQGFYGYTF,TGTGCCAGCAGTTTAATGGGACAGGGGTTCTATGGCTACACCTTC,TRBJ1-2,-,TRBV28,15,TRBD1
CASSPTGNTGELFF,TGTGCCAGCTCACCCACAGGGAACACCGGGGAGCTGTTTTTT,TRBJ2-2,-,TRBV18,14,-
CASSVSDSYYEQYF,TGTGCCAGCAGCGTGTCGGACAGTTACTACGAGCAGTACTTC,TRBJ2-7,-,TRBV9,14,-
CASSLGRAMYSTDTQYF,TGTGCCAGCAGCTTGGGCCGGGCCATGTATAGCACAGATACGCAGTATTTT,TRBJ2-3,-,TRBV5-4,17,-
CASITDRGNGYTF,TGTGCCAGCATTACGGACAGGGGGAATGGCTACACCTTC,TRBJ1-2,-,TRBV2,13,TRBD1
CASRLGPSTDTQYF,TGTGCCAGCAGGTTAGGACCTAGCACAGATACGCAGTATTTT,TRBJ2-3,once,TRBV9,14,-
CASSLGTRETQYF,TGTGCCAGCAGCTTGGGAACGAGAGAGACCCAGTACTTC,TRBJ2-5,once,TRBV7-2,13,-
CASSLGAGGNEQYF,TGCGCCAGCAGCTTGGGTGCAGGGGGCAACGAGCAGTACTTC,TRBJ2-7,-,TRBV5-1,14,TRBD1
CATSGSGPLKQFF,TGTGCCACCAGTGGTTCAGGGCCCCTGAAGCAGTTCTTC,TRBJ2-1,-,TRBV15,13,-
CASSTGLAGGTDTQYF,TGTGCCAGTAGTACTGGACTAGCGGGAGGTACAGATACGCAGTATTTT,TRBJ2-3,-,TRBV19,16,TRBD2
CASSFSRTGGGNTIYF,TGTGCCAGCAGCTTTAGTAGGACAGGGGGAGGAAACACCATATATTTT,TRBJ1-3,-,TRBV5-4,16,TRBD1
CASSLGPGGWVAGEYEQYF,TGTGCCAGCAGCTTAGGGCCCGGAGGATGGGTAGCGGGAGAGTACGAGCAGTACTTC,TRBJ2-7,-,TRBV13,19,TRBD2
CASSGAPGELFF,TGTGCCAGCAGCGGGGCGCCCGGGGAGCTGTTTTTT,TRBJ2-2,-,TRBV9,12,-
CASSPPGDFYGYTF,TGTGCCAGCTCACCACCGGGGGACTTCTATGGCTACACCTTC,TRBJ1-2,-,TRBV18,14,-
CASTGQVVGQPQHF,TGTGCCAGCACCGGACAGGTTGTGGGGCAGCCCCAGCATTTT,TRBJ1-5,few,TRBV2,14,TRBD1
CASSLGASGRRETQYF,TGTGCCAGCAGCCTAGGGGCTAGCGGGAGAAGAGAGACCCAGTACTTC,TRBJ2-5,-,TRBV5-4,16,TRBD2
CASSDRASYNYGYTF,TGTGCCAGTTCGGACAGGGCCTCATATAACTATGGCTACACCTTC,TRBJ1-2,-,TRBV19,15,TRBD1
CASSYLSRGTGELFF,TGTGCCAGCAGTTACTTGAGTCGGGGGACCGGGGAGCTGTTTTTT,TRBJ2-2,-,TRBV6-5,15,-
CASSHFSGRRTDTQYF,TGCGCCAGCAGCCATTTCAGCGGGAGGAGGACAGATACGCAGTATTTT,TRBJ2-3,-,TRBV4-1,16,TRBD2
CASSPYQGRNEKLFF,TGTGCCAGCTCACCCTATCAGGGAAGGAATGAAAAACTGTTTTTT,TRBJ1-4,-,TRBV18,15,-